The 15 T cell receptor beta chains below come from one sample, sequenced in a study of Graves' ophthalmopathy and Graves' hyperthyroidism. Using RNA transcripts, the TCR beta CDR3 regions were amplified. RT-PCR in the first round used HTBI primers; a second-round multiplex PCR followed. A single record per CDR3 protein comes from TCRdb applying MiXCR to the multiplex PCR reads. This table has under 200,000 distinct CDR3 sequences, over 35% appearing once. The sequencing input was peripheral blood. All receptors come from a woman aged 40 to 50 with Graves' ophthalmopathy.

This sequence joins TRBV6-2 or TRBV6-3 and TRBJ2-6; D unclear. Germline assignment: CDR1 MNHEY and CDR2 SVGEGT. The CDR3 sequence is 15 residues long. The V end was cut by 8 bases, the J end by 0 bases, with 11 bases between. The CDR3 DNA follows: TGTGCCAGCGGTCCGACTGACTCTGGGGCCAACGTCCTGACTTTC. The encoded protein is CASGPTDSGANVLTF.

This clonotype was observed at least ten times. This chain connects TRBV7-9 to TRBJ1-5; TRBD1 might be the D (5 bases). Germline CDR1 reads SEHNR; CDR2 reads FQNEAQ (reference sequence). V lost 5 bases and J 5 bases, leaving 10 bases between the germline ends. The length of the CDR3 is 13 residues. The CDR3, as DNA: TGTGCCAGCAGCCCCGGGGCCTATCAGCCCCAGCATTTT. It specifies CASSPGAYQPQHF.

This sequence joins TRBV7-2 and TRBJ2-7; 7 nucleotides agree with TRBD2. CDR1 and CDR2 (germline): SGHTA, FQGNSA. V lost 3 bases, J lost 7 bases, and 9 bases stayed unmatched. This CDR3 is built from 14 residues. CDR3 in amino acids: CASSLAGVGWEQYF. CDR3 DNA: TGTGCCAGCAGCTTGGCGGGAGTTGGTTGGGAGCAGTACTTC. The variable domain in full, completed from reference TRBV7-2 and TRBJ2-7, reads GAGVSQSPSNKVTEKGKDVELRCDPISGHTALYWYRQSLGQGLEFLIYFQGNSAPDKSGLPSDRFSAERTGGSVSTLTIQRTQQEDSAVYLCASSLAGVGWEQYFGPGTRLTVT.

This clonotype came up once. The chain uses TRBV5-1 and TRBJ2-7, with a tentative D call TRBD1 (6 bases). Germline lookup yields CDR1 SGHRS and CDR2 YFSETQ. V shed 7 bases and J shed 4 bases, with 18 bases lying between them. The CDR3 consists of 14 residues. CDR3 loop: CASHRDNKGYEQYF. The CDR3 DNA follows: TGCGCCAGCCACCGGGACAACAAAGGATACGAGCAGTACTTC.

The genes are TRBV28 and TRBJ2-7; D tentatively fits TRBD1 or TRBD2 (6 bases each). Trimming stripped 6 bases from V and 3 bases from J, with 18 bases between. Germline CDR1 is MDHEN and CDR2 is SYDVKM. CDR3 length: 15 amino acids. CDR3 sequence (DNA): TGTGCCAGCAGAGGGGGGAGGATTCAGGTCTACGAGCAGTACTTC. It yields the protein CASRGGRIQVYEQYF.

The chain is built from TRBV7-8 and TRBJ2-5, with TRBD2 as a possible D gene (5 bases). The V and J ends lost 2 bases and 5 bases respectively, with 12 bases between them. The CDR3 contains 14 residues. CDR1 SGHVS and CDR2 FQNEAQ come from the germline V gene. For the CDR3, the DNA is TGTGCCAGCAGCTTATTCCGGGATGGGGAGACCCAGTACTTC. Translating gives CASSLFRDGETQYF.

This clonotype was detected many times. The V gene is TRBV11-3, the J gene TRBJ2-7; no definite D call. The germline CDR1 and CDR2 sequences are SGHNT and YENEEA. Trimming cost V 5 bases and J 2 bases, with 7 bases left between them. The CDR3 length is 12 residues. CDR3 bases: TGTGCCAGCAGCGCTACGGCCTACGAGCAGTACTTC. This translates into CASSATAYEQYF.

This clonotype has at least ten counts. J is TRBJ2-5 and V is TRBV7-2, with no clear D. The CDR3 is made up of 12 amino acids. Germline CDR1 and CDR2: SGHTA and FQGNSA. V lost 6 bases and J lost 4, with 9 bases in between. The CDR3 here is CASRVGLETQYF. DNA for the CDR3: TGTGCCAGCAGAGTAGGGTTAGAGACCCAGTACTTC.

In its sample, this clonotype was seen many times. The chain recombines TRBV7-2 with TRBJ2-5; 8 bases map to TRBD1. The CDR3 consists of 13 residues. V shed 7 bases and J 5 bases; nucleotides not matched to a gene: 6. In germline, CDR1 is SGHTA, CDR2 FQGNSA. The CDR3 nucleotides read TGTGCCAGCAACCAAGGACAGGGTGAGACCCAGTACTTC. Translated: CASNQGQGETQYF.

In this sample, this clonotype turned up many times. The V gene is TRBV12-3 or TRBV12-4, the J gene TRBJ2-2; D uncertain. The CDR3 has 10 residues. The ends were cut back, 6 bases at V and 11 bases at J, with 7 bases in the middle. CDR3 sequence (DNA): TGTGCCAGCAGAGGGAACGAGCTGTTTTTT. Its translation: CASRGNELFF.

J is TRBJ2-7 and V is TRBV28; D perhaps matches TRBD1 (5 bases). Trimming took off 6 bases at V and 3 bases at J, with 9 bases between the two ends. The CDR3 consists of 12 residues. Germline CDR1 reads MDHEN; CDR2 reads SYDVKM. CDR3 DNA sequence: TGTGCCAGCAGAGGGGTCGACTACGAGCAGTACTTC. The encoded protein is CASRGVDYEQYF.

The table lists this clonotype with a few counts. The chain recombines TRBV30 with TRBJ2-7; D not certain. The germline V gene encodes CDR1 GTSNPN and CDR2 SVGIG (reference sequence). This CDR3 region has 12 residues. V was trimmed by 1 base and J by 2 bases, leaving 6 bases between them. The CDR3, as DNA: TGTGCCTGGAGTGGCTACACCTACGAGCAGTACTTC. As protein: CAWSGYTYEQYF.

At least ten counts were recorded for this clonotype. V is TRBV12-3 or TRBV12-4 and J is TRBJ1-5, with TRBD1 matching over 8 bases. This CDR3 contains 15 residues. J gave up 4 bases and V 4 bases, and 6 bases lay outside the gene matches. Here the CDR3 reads CASSYHRGYNQPQHF. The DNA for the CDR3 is TGTGCCAGCAGTTATCACAGGGGGTATAATCAGCCCCAGCATTTT.

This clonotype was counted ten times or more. Here the CDR3 reads CASRGTGGFGYTF. The DNA of the CDR3 is TGTGCCAGCAGGGGGACAGGGGGCTTTGGCTACACCTTC. V gene TRBV28 combines with J gene TRBJ1-2; 12 nucleotides line up with TRBD1. In germline, CDR1 is MDHEN, CDR2 SYDVKM. This CDR3 is built from 13 residues. V lost 6 bases, J lost 7 bases, and 3 bases stayed unmatched.

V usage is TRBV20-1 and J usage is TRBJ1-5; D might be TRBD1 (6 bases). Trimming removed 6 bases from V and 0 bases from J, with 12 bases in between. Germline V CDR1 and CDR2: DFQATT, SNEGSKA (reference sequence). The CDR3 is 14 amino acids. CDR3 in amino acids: CSATGIPSNQPQHF. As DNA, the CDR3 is TGCAGTGCCACAGGGATACCTAGCAATCAGCCCCAGCATTTT.